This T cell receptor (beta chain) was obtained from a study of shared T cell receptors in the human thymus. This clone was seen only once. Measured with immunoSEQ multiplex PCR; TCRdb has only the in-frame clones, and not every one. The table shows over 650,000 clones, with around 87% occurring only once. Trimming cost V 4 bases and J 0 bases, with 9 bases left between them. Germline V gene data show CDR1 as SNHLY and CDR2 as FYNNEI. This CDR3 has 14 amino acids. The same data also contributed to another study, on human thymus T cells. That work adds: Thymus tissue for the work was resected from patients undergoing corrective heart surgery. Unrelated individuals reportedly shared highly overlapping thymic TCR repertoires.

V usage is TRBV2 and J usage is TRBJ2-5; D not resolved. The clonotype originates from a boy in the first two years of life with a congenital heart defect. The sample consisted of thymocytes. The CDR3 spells CASSGNYYQETQYF. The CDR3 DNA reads TGTGCCAGCAGTGGGAACTATTACCAAGAGACCCAGTACTTC. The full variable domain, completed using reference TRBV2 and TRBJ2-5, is EPEVTQTPSHQVTQMGQEVILRCVPISNHLYFYWYRQILGQKVEFLVSFYNNEISEKSEIFDDQFSVERPDGSNFTLKIRSTKLEDSAMYFCASSGNYYQETQYFGPGTRLLVL.